The 3 T cell receptor beta chains reported below all come from one sample, sequenced in a study of resident and recirculating memory T cells in vitiligo. Only in-frame clones appear in the TCRdb table, and some are missing; sequencing was by immunoSEQ multiplex PCR. The repertoire holds around 38,000 clones, around 90% seen once, with more than 4% in the top ten. Sequencing was carried out using blood. Every receptor here comes from a male donor with vitiligo.

This clone appeared a single time. V and J are TRBV6-5 and TRBJ1-2, with TRBD1 matching 7 bases. Germline V gene data show CDR1 as MNHEY and CDR2 as SVGAGI. With V trimmed by 6 bases and J by 0 bases, 7 bases remained unmatched. This CDR3 has 15 amino acids. The CDR3 DNA sequence: TGTGCCAGCAGCCCGACAGGGATAGCTAACTATGGCTACACCTTC. Amino acids: CASSPTGIANYGYTF.

This sequence joins TRBV2 and TRBJ2-1, with D perhaps TRBD2 (6 bases). The germline V gene has CDR1 SNHLY and CDR2 FYNNEI. V was cut by 7 bases and J by 0 bases, with 16 bases left in between. The CDR3 has 16 amino acids. The CDR3 DNA reads as TGTGCCAGCAATGGGTTCGGGGGTAGCTCCTACAATGAGCAGTTCTTC. This encodes CASNGFGGSSYNEQFF. The variable domain in full, with the rest retrieved from reference TRBV2 and TRBJ2-1, is EPEVTQTPSHQVTQMGQEVILRCVPISNHLYFYWYRQILGQKVEFLVSFYNNEISEKSEIFDDQFSVERPDGSNFTLKIRSTKLEDSAMYFCASNGFGGSSYNEQFFGPGTRLTVL.

The J gene is TRBJ2-1, the V gene TRBV10-3, with 8 nucleotides matching TRBD1. Germline V CDR1 and CDR2: ENHRY, SYGVKD. CDR3 length: 15 amino acids. The V gene end was trimmed by 6 bases and the J gene end by 4 bases; junction bases not matched to a gene: 8. In DNA form, the CDR3 reads TGTGCCATCAGGAGCGGACAGGGCAGATACAATGAGCAGTTCTTC. Protein product: CAIRSGQGRYNEQFF.